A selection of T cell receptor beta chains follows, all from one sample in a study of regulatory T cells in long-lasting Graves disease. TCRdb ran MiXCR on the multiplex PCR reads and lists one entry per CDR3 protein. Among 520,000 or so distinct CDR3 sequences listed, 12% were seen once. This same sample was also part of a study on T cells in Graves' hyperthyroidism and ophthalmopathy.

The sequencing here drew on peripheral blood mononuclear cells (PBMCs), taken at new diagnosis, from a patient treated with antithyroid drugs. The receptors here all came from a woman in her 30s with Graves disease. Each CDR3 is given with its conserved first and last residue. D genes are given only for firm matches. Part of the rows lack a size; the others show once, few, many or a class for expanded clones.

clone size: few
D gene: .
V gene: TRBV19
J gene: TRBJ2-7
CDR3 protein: CASSVPGATNEGQYF
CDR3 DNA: TGTGCCAGTAGTGTACCGGGGGCGACAAACGAGGGGCAGTACTTC

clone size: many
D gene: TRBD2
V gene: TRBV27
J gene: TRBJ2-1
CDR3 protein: CASSLYKGTSGLSYNEQFF
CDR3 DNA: TGTGCCAGCAGTTTATACAAGGGGACTAGCGGCCTCTCCTACAATGAGCAGTTCTTC

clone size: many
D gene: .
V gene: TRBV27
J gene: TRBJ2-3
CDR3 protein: CASSFQVGTDTQYF
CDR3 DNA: TGTGCCAGCAGTTTTCAGGTTGGGACAGATACGCAGTATTTT

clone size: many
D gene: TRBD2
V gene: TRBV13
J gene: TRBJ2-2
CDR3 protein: CASSTWTSGATGELFF
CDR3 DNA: TGTGCCAGCAGCACATGGACTAGCGGGGCCACCGGGGAGCTGTTTTTT

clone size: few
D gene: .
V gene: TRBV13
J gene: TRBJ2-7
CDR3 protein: CASSLGGWVSYEQYF
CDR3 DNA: TGTGCCAGCAGCTTAGGAGGATGGGTTTCCTACGAGCAGTACTTC

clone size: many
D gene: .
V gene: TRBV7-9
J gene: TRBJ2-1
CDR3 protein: CASSLAPWRVYSYNEQFF
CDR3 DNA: TGTGCCAGCAGCTTAGCGCCGTGGCGGGTATACTCCTACAATGAGCAGTTCTTC

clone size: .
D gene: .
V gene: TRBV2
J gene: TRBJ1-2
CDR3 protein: CAGWNYGYTF
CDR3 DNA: TGTGCCGGGTGGAACTATGGCTACACCTTC

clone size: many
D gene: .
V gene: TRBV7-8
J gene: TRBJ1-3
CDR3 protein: CASSLAGSGNTIYF
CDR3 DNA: TGTGCCAGCAGCTTAGCAGGGTCTGGAAACACCATATATTTT

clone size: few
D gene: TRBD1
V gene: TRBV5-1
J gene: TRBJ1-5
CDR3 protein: CASSPGTGVRNQPQHF
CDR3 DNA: TGCGCCAGCAGCCCGGGGACAGGGGTGCGCAATCAGCCCCAGCATTTT

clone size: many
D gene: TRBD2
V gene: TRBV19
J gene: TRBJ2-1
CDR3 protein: CASRTPSGRAYEQFF
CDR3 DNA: TGTGCCAGTAGGACCCCTAGCGGGAGGGCCTATGAGCAGTTCTTC

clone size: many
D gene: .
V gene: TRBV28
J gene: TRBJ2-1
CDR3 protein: CASSTSGGPRVSYNEQFF
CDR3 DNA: TGTGCCAGCAGTACCTCCGGGGGGCCAAGGGTCTCCTACAATGAGCAGTTCTTC

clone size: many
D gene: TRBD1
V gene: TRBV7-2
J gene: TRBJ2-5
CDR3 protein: CASSLDRGRETQYF
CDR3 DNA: TGTGCCAGCAGCTTAGACAGGGGAAGGGAGACCCAGTACTTC

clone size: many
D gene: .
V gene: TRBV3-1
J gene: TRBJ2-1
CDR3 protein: CASSQSSTRTTYNEQFF
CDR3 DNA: TGTGCCAGCAGCCAATCGAGTACTAGAACGACCTACAATGAGCAGTTCTTC

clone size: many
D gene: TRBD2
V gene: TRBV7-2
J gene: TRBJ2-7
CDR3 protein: CASRFSGRSLSYEQYF
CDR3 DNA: TGTGCCAGCAGGTTTAGCGGGAGGTCCCTTTCCTACGAGCAGTACTTC

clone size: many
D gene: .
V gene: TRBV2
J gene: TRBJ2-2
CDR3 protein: CASSFSENTGELFF
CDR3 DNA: TGTGCCAGCAGTTTTAGCGAGAACACCGGGGAGCTGTTTTTT

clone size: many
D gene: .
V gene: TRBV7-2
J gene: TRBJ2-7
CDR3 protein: CASSFFPQGLYEQYF
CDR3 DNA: TGTGCCAGCAGCTTCTTCCCTCAGGGTCTCTACGAGCAGTACTTC

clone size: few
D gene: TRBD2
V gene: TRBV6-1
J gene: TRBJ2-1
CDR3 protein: CASSVSGRGVRFF
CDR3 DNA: TGTGCCAGCAGTGTTAGCGGGAGGGGGGTTCGGTTCTTC

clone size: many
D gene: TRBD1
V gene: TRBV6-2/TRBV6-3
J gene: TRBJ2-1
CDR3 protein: CASSGTGVTNEQFF
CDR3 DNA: TGTGCCAGCTCCGGGACAGGGGTTACGAATGAGCAGTTCTTC

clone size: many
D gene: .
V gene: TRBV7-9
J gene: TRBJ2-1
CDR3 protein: CASSPTTRNYNEQFF
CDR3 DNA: TGTGCCAGCAGCCCTACTACTAGGAACTACAATGAGCAGTTCTTC

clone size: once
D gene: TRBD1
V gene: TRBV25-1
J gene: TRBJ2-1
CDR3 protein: CASSGTGVTGQFF
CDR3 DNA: TGTGCCAGCAGCGGGACAGGGGTTACTGGGCAGTTCTTC

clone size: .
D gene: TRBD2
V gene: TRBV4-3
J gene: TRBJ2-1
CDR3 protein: CASSQELAGGRFNEQFF
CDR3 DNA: TGCGCCAGCAGCCAAGAACTAGCGGGAGGCCGTTTCAATGAGCAGTTCTTC

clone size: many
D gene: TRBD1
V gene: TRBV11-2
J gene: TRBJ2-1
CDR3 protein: CASNNLRNRGQGEQFF
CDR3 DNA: TGTGCCAGCAACAACCTCCGGAACAGGGGGCAGGGTGAGCAGTTCTTC

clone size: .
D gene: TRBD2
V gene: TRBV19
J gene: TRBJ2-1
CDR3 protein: CASTNLLGGFYNEQFF
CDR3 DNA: TGTGCCAGTACCAACCTTCTGGGGGGGTTTTACAATGAGCAGTTCTTC

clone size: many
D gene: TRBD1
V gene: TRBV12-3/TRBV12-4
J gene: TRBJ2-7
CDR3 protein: CASSPDRVGYEQYF
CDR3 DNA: TGTGCCAGCAGCCCTGACAGGGTAGGGTACGAGCAGTACTTC

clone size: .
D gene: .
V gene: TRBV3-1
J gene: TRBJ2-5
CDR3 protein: CAGSLRGAGSQETQYF
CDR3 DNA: TGTGCCGGCTCACTCCGGGGGGCTGGTTCTCAAGAGACCCAGTACTTC

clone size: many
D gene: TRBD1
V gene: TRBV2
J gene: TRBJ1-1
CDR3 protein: CASSEAVGAGGEAFF
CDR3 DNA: TGTGCCAGCAGTGAAGCGGTCGGTGCAGGGGGTGAAGCTTTCTTT

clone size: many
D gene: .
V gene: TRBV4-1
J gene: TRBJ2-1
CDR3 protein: CASSLLGQRTYNEQFF
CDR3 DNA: TGCGCCAGCAGCCTTTTAGGACAGAGAACCTACAATGAGCAGTTCTTC

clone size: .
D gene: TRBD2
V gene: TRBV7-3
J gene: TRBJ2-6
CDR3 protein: CASSLSLAGQPGANVLTF
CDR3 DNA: TGTGCCAGCAGCTTAAGCCTAGCGGGACAACCTGGGGCCAACGTCCTGACTTTC

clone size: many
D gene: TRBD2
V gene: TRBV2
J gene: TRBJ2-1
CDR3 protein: CASRPLAGLMNEQFF
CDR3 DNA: TGTGCCAGCAGGCCCCTAGCGGGTCTGATGAATGAGCAGTTCTTC

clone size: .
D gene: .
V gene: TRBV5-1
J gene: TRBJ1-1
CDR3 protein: CASSHGTGGVANTEAFF
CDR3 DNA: TGCGCCAGCAGCCACGGCACGGGAGGGGTTGCGAACACTGAAGCTTTCTTT

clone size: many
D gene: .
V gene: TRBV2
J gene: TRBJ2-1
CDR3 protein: CASKGDLSSYNEQFF
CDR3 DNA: TGTGCCAGCAAGGGGGACCTGAGCTCCTACAATGAGCAGTTCTTC

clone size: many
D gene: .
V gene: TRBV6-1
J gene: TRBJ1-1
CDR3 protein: CASSPGWYSHTNTEAFF
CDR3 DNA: TGTGCCAGCAGCCCCGGATGGTATAGTCACACTAACACTGAAGCTTTCTTT